The present T cell receptor (beta chain) was sequenced within a study of control samples from healthy donors and cancer patients. Produced via immunoSEQ multiplex PCR; TCRdb's table is partial and in-frame only. The data hold around 140,000 clones, with roughly nine tenths observed a single time. The CDR3 extends over 17 amino acids. Germline CDR1 and CDR2: SGHRS and YFSETQ. Trimming pared 4 bases from V and 6 bases from J, leaving 20 bases between. The sequencing input was PBMCs. The sequence was collected from a man aged 50 to 59 with head and neck cancer. The chain combines TRBV5-1 with TRBJ1-6; possible D gene TRBD1, 5 bases. Written as DNA, the CDR3 is TGCGCCAGCAGCCGTTATACTACAGGAATACTTAATTCACCCCTCCACTTT. Translated: CASSRYTTGILNSPLHF. The complete variable domain, with remaining parts taken from reference TRBV5-1 and TRBJ1-6, reads KAGVTQTPRYLIKTRGQQVTLSCSPISGHRSVSWYQQTPGQGLQFLFEYFSETQRNKGNFPGRFSGRQFSNSRSEMNVSTLELGDSALYLCASSRYTTGILNSPLHFGNGTRLTVT.